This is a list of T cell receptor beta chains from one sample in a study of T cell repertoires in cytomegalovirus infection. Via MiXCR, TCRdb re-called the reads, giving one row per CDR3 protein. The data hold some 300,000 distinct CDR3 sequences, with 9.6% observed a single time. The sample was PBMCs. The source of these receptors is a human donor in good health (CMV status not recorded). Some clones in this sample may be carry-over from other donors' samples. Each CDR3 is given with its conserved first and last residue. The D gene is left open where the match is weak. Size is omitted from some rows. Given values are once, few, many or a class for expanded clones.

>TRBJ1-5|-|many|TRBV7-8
CASSPREGRLNQPQHF
TGTGCCAGCAGCCCCCGGGAGGGGCGACTTAATCAGCCCCAGCATTTT
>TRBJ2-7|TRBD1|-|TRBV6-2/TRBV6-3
CASAQTGQGFYEQYF
TGTGCCAGCGCTCAGACGGGACAGGGATTCTACGAGCAGTACTTC
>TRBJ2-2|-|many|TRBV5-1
CASSSLDKAGELFF
TGCGCCAGCAGCTCGTTGGACAAAGCCGGGGAGCTGTTTTTT
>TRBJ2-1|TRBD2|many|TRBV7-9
CASRSLAGAFSNEQFF
TGTGCCAGCAGATCACTAGCGGGGGCCTTCTCCAATGAGCAGTTCTTC
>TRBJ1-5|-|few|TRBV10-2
CASSEGGAGQPQHF
TGCGCCAGCAGTGAGGGGGGGGCGGGTCAGCCCCAGCATTTT
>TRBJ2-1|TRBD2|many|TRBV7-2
CASSLTAGAREQFF
TGTGCCAGCAGCTTAACAGCGGGGGCAAGGGAGCAGTTCTTC
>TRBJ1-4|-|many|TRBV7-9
CASSLKGANEKLFF
TGTGCCAGCAGCTTAAAGGGGGCTAATGAAAAACTGTTTTTT
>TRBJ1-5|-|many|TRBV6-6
CASSQTEAYQPQHF
TGTGCCAGCAGCCAGACAGAGGCTTACCAGCCCCAGCATTTT
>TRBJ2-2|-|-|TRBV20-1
CSAMPGGELFF
TGCAGTGCCATGCCTGGCGGGGAGCTGTTTTTT
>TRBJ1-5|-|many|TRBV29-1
CSVQQGPSNQPQHF
TGCAGCGTGCAACAGGGTCCCTCGAATCAGCCCCAGCATTTT
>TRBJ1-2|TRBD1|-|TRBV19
CASTSERQGINYGYTF
TGTGCCAGTACCTCGGAACGACAGGGGATTAACTATGGCTACACCTTC
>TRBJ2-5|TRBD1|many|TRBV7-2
CASSLATGGLETQYF
TGTGCCAGCAGCTTAGCCACAGGGGGTTTGGAGACCCAGTACTTC
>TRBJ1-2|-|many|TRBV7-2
CASSLARGGFYGYTF
TGTGCCAGCAGCTTAGCCCGGGGAGGTTTCTATGGCTACACCTTC
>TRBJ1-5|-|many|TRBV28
CASGAYNQPQHF
TGTGCCTCGGGGGCTTACAATCAGCCCCAGCATTTT
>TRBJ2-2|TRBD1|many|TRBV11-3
CASSPWTGRTGELFF
TGTGCCAGCAGCCCCTGGACAGGACGTACCGGGGAGCTGTTTTTT
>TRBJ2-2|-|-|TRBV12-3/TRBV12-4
CAIPVRVSDSNTGELFF
TGTGCCATCCCCGTTAGGGTGTCGGATTCCAACACCGGGGAGCTGTTTTTT
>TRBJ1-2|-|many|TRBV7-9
CASRLGTHRGGYTF
TGTGCCAGCAGGTTGGGGACCCACCGTGGCGGCTACACCTTC
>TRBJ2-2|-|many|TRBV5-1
CASSFPGFTGELFF
TGCGCCAGCAGCTTTCCAGGGTTCACCGGGGAGCTGTTTTTT
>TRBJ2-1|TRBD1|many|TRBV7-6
CASSLWGQGDSYNEQFF
TGTGCCAGCAGCTTATGGGGACAGGGGGATTCCTACAATGAGCAGTTCTTC
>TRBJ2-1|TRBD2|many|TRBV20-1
CSAGRLSGEQFF
TGCAGTGCTGGTCGACTTAGCGGGGAGCAGTTCTTC
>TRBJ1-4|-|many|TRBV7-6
CASSPRGGPREKLFF
TGTGCCAGCAGCCCCCGTGGGGGACCACGTGAAAAACTGTTTTTT
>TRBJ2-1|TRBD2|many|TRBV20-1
CSASPAGGKNEQFF
TGCAGTGCTAGTCCAGCGGGGGGGAAAAATGAGCAGTTCTTC
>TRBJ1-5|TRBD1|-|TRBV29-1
CSVLEGQAGNQPQHF
TGCAGCGTTTTGGAGGGACAGGCCGGCAATCAGCCCCAGCATTTT
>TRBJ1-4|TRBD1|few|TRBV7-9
CASSRQGLYEKLFF
TGTGCCAGCAGCCGACAGGGGTTGTATGAAAAACTGTTTTTT
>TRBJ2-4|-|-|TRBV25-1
CASSENSKNIQYF
TGTGCCAGCAGTGAAAACAGCAAAAACATTCAGTACTTC
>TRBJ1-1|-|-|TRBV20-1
CSARVGGPATEAFF
TGCAGTGCTAGAGTCGGGGGACCAGCGACTGAAGCTTTCTTT
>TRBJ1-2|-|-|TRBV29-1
CSVESGRSYGYTF
TGCAGCGTTGAGTCTGGGAGGAGCTATGGCTACACCTTC
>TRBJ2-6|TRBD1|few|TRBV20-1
CSAVGQGDGANVLTF
TGCAGTGCTGTGGGACAGGGGGATGGGGCCAACGTCCTGACTTTC
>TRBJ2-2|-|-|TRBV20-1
CSARKGGGANTGELFF
TGCAGTGCTAGAAAAGGGGGGGGGGCCAACACCGGGGAGCTGTTTTTT
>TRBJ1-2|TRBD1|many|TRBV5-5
CASSSGTGGSGYTF
TGTGCCAGCAGCTCAGGGACAGGAGGCTCTGGCTACACCTTC
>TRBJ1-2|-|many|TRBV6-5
CASSYSPTVQYGYTF
TGTGCCAGCAGTTACTCGCCGACAGTTCAATATGGCTACACCTTC
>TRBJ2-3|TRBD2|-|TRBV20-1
CSAMRAAGGADTQYF
TGCAGTGCCATGAGGGCGGCGGGGGGAGCAGATACGCAGTATTTT
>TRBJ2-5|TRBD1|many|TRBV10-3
CATNRDSQETQYF
TGTGCCACCAACCGGGACAGCCAAGAGACCCAGTACTTC
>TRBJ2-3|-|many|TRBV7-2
CASLITRRNLSPTYTDTQYF
TGTGCCAGCCTTATAACCCGACGGAATTTATCTCCAACCTACACAGATACGCAGTATTTT
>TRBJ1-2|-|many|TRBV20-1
CSAREGTRNYGYTF
TGCAGTGCTCGGGAGGGGACAAGAAACTATGGCTACACCTTC
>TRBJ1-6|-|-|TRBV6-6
CASSYNRNSLLHF
TGTGCCAGCAGTTACAATCGGAATTCACTCCTCCACTTT
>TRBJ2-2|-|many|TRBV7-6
CASSPRGELFF
TGTGCCAGCAGCCCGCGCGGGGAGCTGTTTTTT
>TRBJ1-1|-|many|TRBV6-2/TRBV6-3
CASRHGWTEAFF
TGTGCCAGCAGACACGGATGGACTGAAGCTTTCTTT
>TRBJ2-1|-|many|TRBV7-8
CASSSRPYNEQFF
TGTGCCAGCAGCTCCCGACCTTACAATGAGCAGTTCTTC
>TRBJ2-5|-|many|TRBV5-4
CASSVGGEQETQYF
TGTGCCAGCAGCGTGGGCGGGGAGCAAGAGACCCAGTACTTC
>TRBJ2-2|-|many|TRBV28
CATRQRRTGTGELFF
TGTGCCACCCGTCAGAGGCGGACTGGCACCGGGGAGCTGTTTTTT
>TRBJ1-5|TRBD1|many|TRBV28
CASSLLGQGGQPQHF
TGTGCCAGCAGTTTATTGGGACAGGGGGGTCAGCCCCAGCATTTT
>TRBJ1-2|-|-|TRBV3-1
CASSQDRGRDYGYTF
TGTGCCAGCAGCCAAGACCGGGGGCGAGATTATGGCTACACCTTC